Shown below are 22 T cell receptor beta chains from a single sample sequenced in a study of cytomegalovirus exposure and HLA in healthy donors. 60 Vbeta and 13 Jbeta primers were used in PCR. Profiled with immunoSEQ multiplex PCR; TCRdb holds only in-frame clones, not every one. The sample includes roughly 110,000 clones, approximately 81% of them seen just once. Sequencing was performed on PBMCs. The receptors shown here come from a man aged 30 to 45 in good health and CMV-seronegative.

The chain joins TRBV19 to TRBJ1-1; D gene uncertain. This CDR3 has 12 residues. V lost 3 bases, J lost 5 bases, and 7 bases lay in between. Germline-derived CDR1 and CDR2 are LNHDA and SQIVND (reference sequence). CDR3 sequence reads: CASSIRDTEAFF. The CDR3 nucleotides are TGTGCCAGTAGTATCCGCGATACTGAAGCTTTCTTT.

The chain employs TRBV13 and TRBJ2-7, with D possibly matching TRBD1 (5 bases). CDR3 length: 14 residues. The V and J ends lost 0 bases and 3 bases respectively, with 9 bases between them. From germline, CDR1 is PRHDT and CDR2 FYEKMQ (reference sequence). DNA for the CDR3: TGTGCCAGCAGCTTAGGGGGGCCCAACTACGAGCAGTACTTC. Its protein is CASSLGGPNYEQYF. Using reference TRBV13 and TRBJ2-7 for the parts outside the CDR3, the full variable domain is AAGVIQSPRHLIKEKRETATLKCYPIPRHDTVYWYQQGPGQDPQFLISFYEKMQSDKGSIPDRFSAQQFSDYHSELNMSSLELGDSALYFCASSLGGPNYEQYFGPGTRLTVT.

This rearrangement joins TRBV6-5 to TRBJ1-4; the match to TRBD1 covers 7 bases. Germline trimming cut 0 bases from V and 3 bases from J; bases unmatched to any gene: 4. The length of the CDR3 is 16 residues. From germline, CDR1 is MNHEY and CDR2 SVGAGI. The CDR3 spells CASSYSPRGSNEKLFF. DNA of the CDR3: TGTGCCAGCAGTTACTCCCCCAGGGGGTCTAATGAAAAACTGTTTTTT.

CDR3 in amino acids: CASSRGGSGGYTF. CDR3 nucleotide sequence: TGTGCCAGCAGCAGAGGCGGGAGCGGTGGCTACACCTTC. The gene calls are TRBV9 and TRBJ1-2; no reliable D call. This CDR3 is 13 amino acids long. Trimming left V 4 bases short and J 7 bases short, with 14 bases between. Germline CDR1 and CDR2: SGDLS and YYNGEE.

In DNA form, the CDR3 reads TGCGCCAGCAGCACCCGGGACAGCCACATTCAGTACTTC. Translated: CASSTRDSHIQYF. This chain joins TRBV5-1 and TRBJ2-4; 7 positions match TRBD1. Germline V lookup: CDR1 SGHRS, CDR2 YFSETQ. V was clipped by 4 bases and J by 8 bases; unmatched bases: 6. This CDR3 has 13 residues.

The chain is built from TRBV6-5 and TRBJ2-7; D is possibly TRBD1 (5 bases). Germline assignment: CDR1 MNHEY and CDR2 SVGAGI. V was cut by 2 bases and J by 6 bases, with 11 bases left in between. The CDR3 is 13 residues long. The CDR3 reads CASSYGAPLEQYF. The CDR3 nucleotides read TGTGCCAGCAGTTACGGGGCACCTCTCGAGCAGTACTTC.

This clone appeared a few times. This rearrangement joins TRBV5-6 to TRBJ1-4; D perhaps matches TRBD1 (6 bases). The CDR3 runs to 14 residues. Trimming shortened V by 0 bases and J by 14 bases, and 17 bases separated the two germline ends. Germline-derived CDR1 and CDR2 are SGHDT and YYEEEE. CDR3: CASSLGYEGQSLFF. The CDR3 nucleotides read TGTGCCAGCAGCTTGGGCTACGAGGGACAATCCCTGTTTTTT.

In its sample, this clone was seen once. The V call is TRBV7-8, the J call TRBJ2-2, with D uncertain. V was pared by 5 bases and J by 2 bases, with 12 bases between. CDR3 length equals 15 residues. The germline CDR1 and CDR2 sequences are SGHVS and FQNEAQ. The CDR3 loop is CASSPPQRNTGELFF. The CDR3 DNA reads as TGTGCCAGCAGCCCCCCGCAGCGCAACACCGGGGAGCTGTTTTTT.

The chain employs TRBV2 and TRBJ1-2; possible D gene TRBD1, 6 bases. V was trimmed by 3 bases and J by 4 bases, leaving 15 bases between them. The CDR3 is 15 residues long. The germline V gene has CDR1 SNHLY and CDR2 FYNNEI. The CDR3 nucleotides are TGTGCCAGCAGTGACGGGACATCCGCCAGCTATGGCTACACCTTC. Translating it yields CASSDGTSASYGYTF.

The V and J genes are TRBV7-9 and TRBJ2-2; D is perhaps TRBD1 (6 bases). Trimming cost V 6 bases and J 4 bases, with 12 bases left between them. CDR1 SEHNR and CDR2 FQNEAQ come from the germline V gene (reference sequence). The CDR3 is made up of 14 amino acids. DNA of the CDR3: TGTGCCAGCAGGGGGGACACGGGCACCGGGGAGCTGTTTTTT. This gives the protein CASRGDTGTGELFF.

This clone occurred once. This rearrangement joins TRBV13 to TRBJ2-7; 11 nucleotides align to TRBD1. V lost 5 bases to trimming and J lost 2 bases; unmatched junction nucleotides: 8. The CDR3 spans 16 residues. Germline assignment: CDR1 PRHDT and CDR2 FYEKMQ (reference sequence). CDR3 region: CASSTGGQGAPYEQYF. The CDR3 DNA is TGTGCCAGCAGCACCGGAGGACAGGGGGCTCCCTACGAGCAGTACTTC. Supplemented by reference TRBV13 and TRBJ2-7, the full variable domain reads AAGVIQSPRHLIKEKRETATLKCYPIPRHDTVYWYQQGPGQDPQFLISFYEKMQSDKGSIPDRFSAQQFSDYHSELNMSSLELGDSALYFCASSTGGQGAPYEQYFGPGTRLTVT.

CDR3 DNA sequence: TGTGCCAGTAGTCCCTGGGACAGGCTTAGATATGGCTACACCTTC. It specifies CASSPWDRLRYGYTF. This chain uses TRBV19 with TRBJ1-2, with 8 nucleotides matching TRBD1. Per the germline V gene, CDR1 is LNHDA and CDR2 is SQIVND (reference sequence). The V and J ends lost 5 bases and 5 bases, in that order; junction bases with no gene match: 10. The CDR3 has 15 amino acids. The full variable domain, completed using reference TRBV19 and TRBJ1-2, is DGGITQSPKYLFRKEGQNVTLSCEQNLNHDAMYWYRQDPGQGLRLIYYSQIVNDFQKGDIAEGYSVSREKKESFPLTVTSAQKNPTAFYLCASSPWDRLRYGYTFGSGTRLTVV.

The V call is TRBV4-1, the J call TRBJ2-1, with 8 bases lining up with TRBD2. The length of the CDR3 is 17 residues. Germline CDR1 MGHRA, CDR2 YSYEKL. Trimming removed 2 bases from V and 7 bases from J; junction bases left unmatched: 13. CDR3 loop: CASSQSPESSGKNEQFF. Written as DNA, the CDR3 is TGCGCCAGCAGCCAATCCCCTGAGAGTAGCGGGAAGAATGAGCAGTTCTTC.

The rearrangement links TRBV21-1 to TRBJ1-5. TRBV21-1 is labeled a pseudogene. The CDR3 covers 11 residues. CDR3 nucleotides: TGTGCCAGCAGCATGGGAGAAGCCCAGCATTTT. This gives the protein CASSMGEAQHF.

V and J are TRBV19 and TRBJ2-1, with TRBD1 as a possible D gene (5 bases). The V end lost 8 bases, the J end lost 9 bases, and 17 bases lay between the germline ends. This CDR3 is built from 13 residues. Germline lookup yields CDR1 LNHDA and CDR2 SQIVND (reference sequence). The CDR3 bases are TGTGCCAGTTTAGAGGTGACAGCTGGTGAGCAGTTCTTC. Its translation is CASLEVTAGEQFF.

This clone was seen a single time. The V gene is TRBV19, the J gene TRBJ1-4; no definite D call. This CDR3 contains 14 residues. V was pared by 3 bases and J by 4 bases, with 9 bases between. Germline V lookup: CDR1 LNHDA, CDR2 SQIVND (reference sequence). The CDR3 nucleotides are TGTGCCAGTAGTATTTGGGGAGGTAATGAAAAACTGTTTTTT. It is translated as CASSIWGGNEKLFF.

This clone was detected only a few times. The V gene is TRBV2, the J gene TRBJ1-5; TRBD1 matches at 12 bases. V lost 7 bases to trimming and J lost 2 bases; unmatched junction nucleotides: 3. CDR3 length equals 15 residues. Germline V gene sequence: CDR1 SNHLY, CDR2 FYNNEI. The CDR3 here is CASTGQGAGNQPQHF. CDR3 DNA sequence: TGTGCCAGCACGGGACAGGGGGCAGGCAATCAGCCCCAGCATTTT.

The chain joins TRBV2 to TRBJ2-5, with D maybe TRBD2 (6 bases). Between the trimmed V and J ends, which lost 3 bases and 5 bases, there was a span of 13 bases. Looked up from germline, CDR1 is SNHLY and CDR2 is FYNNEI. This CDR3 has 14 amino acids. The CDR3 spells CASSEGGPWETQYF. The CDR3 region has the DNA TGTGCCAGCAGTGAGGGAGGCCCTTGGGAGACCCAGTACTTC.

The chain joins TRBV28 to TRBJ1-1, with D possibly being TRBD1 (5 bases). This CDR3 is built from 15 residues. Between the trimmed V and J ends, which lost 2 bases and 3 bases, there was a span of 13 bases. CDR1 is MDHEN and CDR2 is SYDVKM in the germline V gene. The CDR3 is CASSLGGVADTEAFF. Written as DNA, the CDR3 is TGTGCCAGCAGTTTAGGGGGGGTGGCTGACACTGAAGCTTTCTTT.

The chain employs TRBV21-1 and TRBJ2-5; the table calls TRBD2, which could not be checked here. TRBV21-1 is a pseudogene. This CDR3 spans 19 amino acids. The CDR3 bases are TGTGCCAGCAGCAAAGGTTACAGCGGGGGACCGAGCCCCGTGGGCGACCAGTACTTC. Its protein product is CASSKGYSGGPSPVGDQYF.

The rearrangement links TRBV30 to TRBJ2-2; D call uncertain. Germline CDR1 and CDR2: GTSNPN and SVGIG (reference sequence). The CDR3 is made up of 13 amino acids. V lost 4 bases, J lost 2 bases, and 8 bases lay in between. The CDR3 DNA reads TGTGCCTGGAACTCTTTCAACACCGGGGAGCTGTTTTTT. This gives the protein CAWNSFNTGELFF.

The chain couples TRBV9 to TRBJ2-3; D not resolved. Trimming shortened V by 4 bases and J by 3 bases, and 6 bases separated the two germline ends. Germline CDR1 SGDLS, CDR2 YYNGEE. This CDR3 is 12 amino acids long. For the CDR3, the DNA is TGTGCCAGCAGCCGTCCTACAGATACGCAGTATTTT. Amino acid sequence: CASSRPTDTQYF.